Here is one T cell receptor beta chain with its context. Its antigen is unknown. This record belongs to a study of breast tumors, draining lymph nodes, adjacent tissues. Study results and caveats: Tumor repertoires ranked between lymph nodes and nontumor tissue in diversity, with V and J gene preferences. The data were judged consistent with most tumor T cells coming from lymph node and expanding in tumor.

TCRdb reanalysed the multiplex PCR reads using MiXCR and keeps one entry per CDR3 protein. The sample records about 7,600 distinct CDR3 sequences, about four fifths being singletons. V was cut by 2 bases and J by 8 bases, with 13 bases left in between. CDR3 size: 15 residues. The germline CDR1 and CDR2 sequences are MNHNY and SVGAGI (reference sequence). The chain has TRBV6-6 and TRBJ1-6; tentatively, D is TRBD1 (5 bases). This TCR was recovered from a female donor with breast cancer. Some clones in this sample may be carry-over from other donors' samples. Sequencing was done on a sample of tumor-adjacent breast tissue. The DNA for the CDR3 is TGTGCCAGCAGTTACGGGCCGACAGCTTATTCACCCCTCCACTTT. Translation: CASSYGPTAYSPLHF.